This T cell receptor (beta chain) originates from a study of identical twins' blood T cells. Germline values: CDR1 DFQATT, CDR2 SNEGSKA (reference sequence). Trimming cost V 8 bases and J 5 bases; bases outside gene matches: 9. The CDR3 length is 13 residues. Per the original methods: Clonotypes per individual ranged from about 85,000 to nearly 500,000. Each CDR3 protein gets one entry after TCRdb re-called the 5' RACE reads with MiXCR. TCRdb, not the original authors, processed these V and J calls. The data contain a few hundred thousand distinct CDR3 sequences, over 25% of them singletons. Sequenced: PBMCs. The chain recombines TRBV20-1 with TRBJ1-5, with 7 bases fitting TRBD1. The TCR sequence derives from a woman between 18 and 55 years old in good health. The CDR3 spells CSTQGDRDQPQHF. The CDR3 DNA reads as TGCAGTACTCAGGGGGATCGTGATCAGCCCCAGCATTTT.